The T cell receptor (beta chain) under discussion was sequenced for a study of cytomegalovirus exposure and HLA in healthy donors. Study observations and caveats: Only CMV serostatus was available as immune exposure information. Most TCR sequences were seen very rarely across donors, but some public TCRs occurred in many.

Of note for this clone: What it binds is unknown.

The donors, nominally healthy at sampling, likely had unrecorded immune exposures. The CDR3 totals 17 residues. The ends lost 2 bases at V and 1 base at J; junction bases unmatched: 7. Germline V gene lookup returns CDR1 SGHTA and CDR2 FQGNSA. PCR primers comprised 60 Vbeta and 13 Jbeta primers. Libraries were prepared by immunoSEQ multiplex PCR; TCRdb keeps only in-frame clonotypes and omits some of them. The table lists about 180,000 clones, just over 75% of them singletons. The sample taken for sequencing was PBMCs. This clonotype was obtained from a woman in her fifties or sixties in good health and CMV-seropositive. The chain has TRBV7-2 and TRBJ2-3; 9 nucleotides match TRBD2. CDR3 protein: CASSLLARGGGTDTQYF. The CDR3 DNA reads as TGTGCCAGCAGCTTATTGGCTCGCGGGGGGGGCACAGATACGCAGTATTTT.